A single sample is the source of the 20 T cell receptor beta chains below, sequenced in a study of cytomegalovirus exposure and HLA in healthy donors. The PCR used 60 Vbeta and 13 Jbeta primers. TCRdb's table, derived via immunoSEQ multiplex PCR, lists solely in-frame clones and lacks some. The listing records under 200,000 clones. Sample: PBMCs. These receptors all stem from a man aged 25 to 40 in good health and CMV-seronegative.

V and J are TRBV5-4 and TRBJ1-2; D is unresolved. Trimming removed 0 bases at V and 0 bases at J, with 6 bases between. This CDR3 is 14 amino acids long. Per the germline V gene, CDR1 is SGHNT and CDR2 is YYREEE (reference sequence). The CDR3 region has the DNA TGTGCCAGCAGCTTGGTGGGAGCTAACTATGGCTACACCTTC. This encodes CASSLVGANYGYTF.

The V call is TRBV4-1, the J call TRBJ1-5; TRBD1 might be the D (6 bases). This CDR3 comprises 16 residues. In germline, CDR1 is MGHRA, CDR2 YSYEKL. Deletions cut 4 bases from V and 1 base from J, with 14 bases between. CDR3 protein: CASSPQGPRSNQPQHF. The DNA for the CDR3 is TGCGCCAGCAGCCCCCAGGGGCCACGGAGCAATCAGCCCCAGCATTTT.

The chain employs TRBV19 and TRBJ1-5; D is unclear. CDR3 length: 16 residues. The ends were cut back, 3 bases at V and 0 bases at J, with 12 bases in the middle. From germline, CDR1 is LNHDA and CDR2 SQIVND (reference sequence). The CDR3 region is CASSMGRPPSNQPQHF. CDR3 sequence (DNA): TGTGCCAGTAGTATGGGCCGGCCCCCTAGCAATCAGCCCCAGCATTTT.

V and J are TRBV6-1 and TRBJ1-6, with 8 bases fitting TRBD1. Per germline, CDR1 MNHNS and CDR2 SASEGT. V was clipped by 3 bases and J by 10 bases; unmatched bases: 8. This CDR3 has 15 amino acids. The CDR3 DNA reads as TGTGCCAGCAGTGACTGGACAGGGTCGGAATCACCCCTCCACTTT. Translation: CASSDWTGSESPLHF.

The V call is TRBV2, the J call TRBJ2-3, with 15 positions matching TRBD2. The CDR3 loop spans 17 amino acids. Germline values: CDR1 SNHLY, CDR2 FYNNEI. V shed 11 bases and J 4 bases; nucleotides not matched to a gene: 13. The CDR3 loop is CALPHPRTSGGADTQYF. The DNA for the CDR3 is TGTGCCCTGCCCCACCCCCGGACTAGCGGGGGGGCAGATACGCAGTATTTT.

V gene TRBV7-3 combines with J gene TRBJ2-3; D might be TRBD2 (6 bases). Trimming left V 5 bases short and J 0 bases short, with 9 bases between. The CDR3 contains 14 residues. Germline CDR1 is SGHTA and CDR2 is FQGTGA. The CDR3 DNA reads TGTGCCAGCAGCCCGGGACTTAGCACAGATACGCAGTATTTT. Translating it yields CASSPGLSTDTQYF.

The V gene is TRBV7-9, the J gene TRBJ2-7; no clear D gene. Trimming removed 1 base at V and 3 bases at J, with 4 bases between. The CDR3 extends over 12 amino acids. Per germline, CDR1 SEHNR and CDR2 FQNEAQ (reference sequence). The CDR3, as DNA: TGTGCCAGCAGCTTAGGAGACTACGAGCAGTACTTC. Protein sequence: CASSLGDYEQYF.

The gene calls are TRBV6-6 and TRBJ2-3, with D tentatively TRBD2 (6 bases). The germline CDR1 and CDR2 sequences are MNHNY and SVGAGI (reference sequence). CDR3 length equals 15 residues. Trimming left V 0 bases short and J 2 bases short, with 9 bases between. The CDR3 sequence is CASSYSPSDTDTQYF. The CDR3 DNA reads TGTGCCAGCAGTTACTCTCCTAGCGACACAGATACGCAGTATTTT.

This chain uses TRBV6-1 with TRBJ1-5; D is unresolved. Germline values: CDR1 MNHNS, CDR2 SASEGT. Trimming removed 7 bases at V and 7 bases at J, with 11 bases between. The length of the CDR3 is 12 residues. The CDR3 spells CASTNSWQPQHF. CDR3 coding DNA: TGTGCCAGCACTAACTCATGGCAGCCCCAGCATTTT.

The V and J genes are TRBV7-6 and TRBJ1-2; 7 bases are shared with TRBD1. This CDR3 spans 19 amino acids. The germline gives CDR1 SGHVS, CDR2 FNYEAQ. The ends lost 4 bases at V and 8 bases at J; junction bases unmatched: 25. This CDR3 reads CASSYIKETKTGKLGGYTF. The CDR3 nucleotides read TGTGCCAGCAGCTATATAAAGGAGACCAAGACAGGGAAACTGGGGGGCTACACCTTC.

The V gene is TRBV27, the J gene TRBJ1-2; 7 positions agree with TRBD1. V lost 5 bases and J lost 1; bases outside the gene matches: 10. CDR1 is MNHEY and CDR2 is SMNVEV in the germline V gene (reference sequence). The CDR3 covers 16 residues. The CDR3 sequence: CASSRIGTDVNYGYTF. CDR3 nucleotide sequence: TGTGCCAGCAGTCGTATCGGGACAGACGTTAACTATGGCTACACCTTC.

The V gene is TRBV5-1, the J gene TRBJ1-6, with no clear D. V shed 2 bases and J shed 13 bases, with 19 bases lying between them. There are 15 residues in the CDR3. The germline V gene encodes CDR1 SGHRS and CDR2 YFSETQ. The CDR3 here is CASSLNQAQLRPLHF. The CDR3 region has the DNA TGCGCCAGCAGCTTAAACCAGGCCCAACTCAGGCCCCTCCACTTT.

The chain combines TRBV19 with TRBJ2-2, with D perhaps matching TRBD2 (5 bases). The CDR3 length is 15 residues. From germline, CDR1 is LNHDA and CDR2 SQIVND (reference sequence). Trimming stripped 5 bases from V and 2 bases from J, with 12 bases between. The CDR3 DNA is TGTGCCAGTAGTCCCCGGACTCCCAACACCGGGGAGCTGTTTTTT. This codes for CASSPRTPNTGELFF.

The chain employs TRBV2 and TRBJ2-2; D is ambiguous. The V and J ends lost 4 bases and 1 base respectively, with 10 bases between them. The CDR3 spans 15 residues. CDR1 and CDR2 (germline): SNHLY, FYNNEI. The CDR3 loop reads CASSARPQNTGELFF. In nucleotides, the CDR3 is TGTGCCAGCAGTGCCAGGCCTCAGAACACCGGGGAGCTGTTTTTT.

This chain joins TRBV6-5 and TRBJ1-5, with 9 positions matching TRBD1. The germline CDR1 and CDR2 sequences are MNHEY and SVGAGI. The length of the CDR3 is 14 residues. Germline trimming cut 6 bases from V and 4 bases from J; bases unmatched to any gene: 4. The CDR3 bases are TGTGCCAGCAGACCGACAGGGGGTAATCAGCCCCAGCATTTT. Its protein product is CASRPTGGNQPQHF.

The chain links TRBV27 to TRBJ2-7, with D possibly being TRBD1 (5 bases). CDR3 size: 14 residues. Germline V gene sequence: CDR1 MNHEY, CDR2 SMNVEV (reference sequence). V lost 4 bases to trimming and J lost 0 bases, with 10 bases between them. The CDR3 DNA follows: TGTGCCAGCAGTTATAGGGGTTTCTCCTACGAGCAGTACTTC. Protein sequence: CASSYRGFSYEQYF.

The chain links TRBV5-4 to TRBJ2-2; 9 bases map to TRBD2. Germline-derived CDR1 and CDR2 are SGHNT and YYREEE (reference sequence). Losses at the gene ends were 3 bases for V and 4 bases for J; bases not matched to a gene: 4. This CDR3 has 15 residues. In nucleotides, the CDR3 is TGTGCCAGCAGCTCGCGCGGGGGGGCCACCGGGGAGCTGTTTTTT. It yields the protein CASSSRGGATGELFF. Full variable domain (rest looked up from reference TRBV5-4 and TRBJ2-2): ETGVTQSPTHLIKTRGQQVTLRCSSQSGHNTVSWYQQALGQGPQFIFQYYREEENGRGNFPPRFSGLQFPNYSSELNVNALELDDSALYLCASSSRGGATGELFFGEGSRLTVL.

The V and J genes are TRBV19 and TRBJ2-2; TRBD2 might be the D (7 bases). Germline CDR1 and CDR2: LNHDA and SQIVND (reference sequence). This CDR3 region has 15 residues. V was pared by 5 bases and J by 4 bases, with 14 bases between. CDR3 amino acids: CASSFGGQSTGELFF. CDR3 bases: TGTGCCAGTAGTTTCGGGGGGCAAAGCACCGGGGAGCTGTTTTTT.

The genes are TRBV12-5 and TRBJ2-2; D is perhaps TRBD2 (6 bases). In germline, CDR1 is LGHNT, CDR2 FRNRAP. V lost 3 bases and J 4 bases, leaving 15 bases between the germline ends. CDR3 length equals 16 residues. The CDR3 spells CASGFLEGRVTGELFF. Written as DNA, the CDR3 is TGTGCTAGTGGTTTCCTGGAGGGCCGCGTCACCGGGGAGCTGTTTTTT.

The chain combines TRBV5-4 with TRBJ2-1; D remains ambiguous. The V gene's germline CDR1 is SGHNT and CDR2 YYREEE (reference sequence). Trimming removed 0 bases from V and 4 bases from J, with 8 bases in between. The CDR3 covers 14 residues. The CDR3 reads CASSLGGLYNEQFF. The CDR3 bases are TGTGCCAGCAGCTTGGGCGGTTTATACAATGAGCAGTTCTTC. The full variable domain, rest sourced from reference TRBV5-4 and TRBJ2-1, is ETGVTQSPTHLIKTRGQQVTLRCSSQSGHNTVSWYQQALGQGPQFIFQYYREEENGRGNFPPRFSGLQFPNYSSELNVNALELDDSALYLCASSLGGLYNEQFFGPGTRLTVL.